This T cell receptor beta chain comes out of a study of blood T cell repertoires in COVID-19. About the study: Researchers got acute and convalescent COVID-19 samples from the United States, Italy and Spain. Sample material is recorded as cDNA or gDNA derived from T cells, B-cell-depleted T cells, or PBMCs.

As originally analysed: Estimation of nucleated cell counts relied on the amplification of reference gene primers. Method: immunoSEQ multiplex PCR; TCRdb's copy keeps in-frame clones and lacks some. From that table come the V and J calls and clone size; the DNA was used to work out D and trimming. The sample includes tens of thousands of clones, around 83% seen only once; the top ten take 5.5% to 7.5%. The CDR3 totals 17 residues. The ends lost 0 bases at V and 7 bases at J; junction bases unmatched: 7. In germline, CDR1 is SGHRS, CDR2 YFSETQ. The sample comprised peripheral blood. The V call is TRBV5-1, the J call TRBJ2-1; 13 nucleotides agree with TRBD2. The receptor was derived from a man between 65 and 85 years old with active COVID-19. The CDR3 loop is CASSLGLAGGLPNEQFF. DNA for the CDR3: TGCGCCAGCAGCTTGGGACTAGCGGGGGGCCTCCCAAATGAGCAGTTCTTC.